The following is a TCR beta chain sequence with its context. Its target is not known. The entry originates in a study of T-cell memory formation after mild COVID-19. Findings of the study overall: What remained unconfirmed was the SARS-CoV-2 specificity of second-wave clones peaking on day 37. CD4/CD8 balance held among clones contracting day 15 to 85, and later expanders leaned CD4+. Pre-infection memory showed some responding clones, and this suggested that cross-reactive memory joined.

With constant-segment primers, 5'RACE yielded cDNA libraries of TCR alpha and TCR beta that carried sample barcodes and UMIs. A single record per CDR3 protein comes from TCRdb applying MiXCR to the 5' RACE reads. This table holds about 57,000 distinct CDR3 sequences, 10% to 15% found once. Sequenced: PBMCs or a T cell subset sorted from them (not recorded which). The sequence was collected from a man between 18 and 35 years old who had mild COVID-19 (a few samples of this study predate the infection). Cell type and time point are not known.

CDR3 in DNA: TGTGCCAGCAGCGTAGCAGGGGACAATGAGCAGTTCTTC. Translation gives CASSVAGDNEQFF. The chain couples TRBV9 to TRBJ2-1; D may be TRBD1 (6 bases). The CDR3 sequence is 13 residues long. Germline-derived CDR1 and CDR2 are SGDLS and YYNGEE. The ends were cut back, 0 bases at V and 5 bases at J, with 6 bases in the middle. The variable domain in full, with the rest retrieved from reference TRBV9 and TRBJ2-1, is DSGVTQTPKHLITATGQRVTLRCSPRSGDLSVYWYQQSLDQGLQFLIQYYNGEERAKGNILERFSAQQFPDLHSELNLSSLELGDSALYFCASSVAGDNEQFFGPGTRLTVL.